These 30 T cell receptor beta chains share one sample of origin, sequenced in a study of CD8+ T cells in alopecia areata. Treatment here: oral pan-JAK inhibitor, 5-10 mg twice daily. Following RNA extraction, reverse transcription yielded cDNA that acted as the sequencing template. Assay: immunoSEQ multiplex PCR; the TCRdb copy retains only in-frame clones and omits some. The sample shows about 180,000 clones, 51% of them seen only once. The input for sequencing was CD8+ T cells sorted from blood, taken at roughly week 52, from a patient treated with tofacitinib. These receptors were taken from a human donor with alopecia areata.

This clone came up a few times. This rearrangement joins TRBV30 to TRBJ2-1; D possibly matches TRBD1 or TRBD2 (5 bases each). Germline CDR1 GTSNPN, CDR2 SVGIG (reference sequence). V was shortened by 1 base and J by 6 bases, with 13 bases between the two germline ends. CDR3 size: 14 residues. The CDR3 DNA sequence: TGTGCCTGGAGTGGCGTTGGGACCTCCAATGAGCAGTTCTTC. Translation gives CAWSGVGTSNEQFF.

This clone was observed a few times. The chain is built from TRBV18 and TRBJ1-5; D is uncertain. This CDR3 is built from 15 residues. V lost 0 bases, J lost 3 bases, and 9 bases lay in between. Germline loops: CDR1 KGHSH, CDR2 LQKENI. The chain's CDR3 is CASSPPGQLNQPQHF. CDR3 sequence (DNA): TGTGCCAGCTCACCACCGGGCCAGCTCAATCAGCCCCAGCATTTT.

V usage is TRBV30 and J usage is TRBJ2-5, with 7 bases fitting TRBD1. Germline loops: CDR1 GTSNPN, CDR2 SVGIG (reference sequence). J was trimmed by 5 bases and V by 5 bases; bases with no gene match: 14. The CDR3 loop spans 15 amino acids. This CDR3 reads CAWAVRGGQRETQYF. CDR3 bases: TGTGCCTGGGCTGTCCGAGGGGGACAGAGGGAGACCCAGTACTTC.

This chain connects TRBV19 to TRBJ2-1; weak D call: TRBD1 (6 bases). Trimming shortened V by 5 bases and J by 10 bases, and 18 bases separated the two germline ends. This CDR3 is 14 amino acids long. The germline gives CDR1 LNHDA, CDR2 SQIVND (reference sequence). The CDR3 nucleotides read TGTGCCAGTAGTCCGGGACCCCGAGGGGGAGAGCAGTTCTTC. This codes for CASSPGPRGGEQFF.

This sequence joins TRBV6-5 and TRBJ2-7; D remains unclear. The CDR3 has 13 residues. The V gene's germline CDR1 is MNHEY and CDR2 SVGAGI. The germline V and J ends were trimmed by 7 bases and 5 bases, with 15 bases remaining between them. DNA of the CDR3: TGTGCCAGCAAGATCCGGGCCTTGGACGAGCAGTACTTC. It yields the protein CASKIRALDEQYF.

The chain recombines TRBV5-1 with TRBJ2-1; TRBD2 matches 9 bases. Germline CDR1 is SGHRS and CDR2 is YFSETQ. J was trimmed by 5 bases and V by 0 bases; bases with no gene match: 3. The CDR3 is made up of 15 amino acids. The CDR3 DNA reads TGCGCCAGCAGCTTGGTGGAGCGGGGGGACAATGAGCAGTTCTTC. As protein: CASSLVERGDNEQFF.

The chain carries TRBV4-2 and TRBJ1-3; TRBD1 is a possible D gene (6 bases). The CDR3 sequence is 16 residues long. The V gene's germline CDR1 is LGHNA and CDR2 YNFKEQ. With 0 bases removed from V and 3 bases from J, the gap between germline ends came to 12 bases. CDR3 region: CASSQEGAGRGNTIYF. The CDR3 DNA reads TGTGCCAGCAGCCAAGAGGGGGCAGGGCGTGGAAACACCATATATTTT.

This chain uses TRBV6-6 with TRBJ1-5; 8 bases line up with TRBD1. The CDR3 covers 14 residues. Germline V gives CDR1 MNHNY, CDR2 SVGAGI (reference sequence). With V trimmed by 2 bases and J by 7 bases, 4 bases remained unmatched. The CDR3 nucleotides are TGTGCCAGCAGTTACCCGACAGGGGACCAGCCCCAGCATTTT. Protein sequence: CASSYPTGDQPQHF.

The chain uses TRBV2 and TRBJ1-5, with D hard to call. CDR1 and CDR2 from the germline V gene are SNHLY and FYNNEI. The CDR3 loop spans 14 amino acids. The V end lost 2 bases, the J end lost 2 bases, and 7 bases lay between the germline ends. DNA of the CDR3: TGTGCCAGCAGTGAAAGTTCCCGCAATCAGCCCCAGCATTTT. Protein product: CASSESSRNQPQHF. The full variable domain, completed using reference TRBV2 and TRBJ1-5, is EPEVTQTPSHQVTQMGQEVILRCVPISNHLYFYWYRQILGQKVEFLVSFYNNEISEKSEIFDDQFSVERPDGSNFTLKIRSTKLEDSAMYFCASSESSRNQPQHFGDGTRLSIL.

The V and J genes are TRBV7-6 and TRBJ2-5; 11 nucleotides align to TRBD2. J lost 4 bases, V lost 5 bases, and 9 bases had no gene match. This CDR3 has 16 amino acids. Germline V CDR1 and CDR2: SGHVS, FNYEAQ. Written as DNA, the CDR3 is TGTGCCAGCAGCCCCTCCGTAGCGGGGGGGAGAGAGACCCAGTACTTC. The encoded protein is CASSPSVAGGRETQYF.

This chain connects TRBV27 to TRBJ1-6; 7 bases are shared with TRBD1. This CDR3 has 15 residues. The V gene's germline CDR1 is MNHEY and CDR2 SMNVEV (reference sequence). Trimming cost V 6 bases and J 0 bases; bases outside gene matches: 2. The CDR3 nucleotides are TGTGCCAGCAGGACAGGGAGCTCCTATAATTCACCCCTCCACTTT. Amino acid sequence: CASRTGSSYNSPLHF.

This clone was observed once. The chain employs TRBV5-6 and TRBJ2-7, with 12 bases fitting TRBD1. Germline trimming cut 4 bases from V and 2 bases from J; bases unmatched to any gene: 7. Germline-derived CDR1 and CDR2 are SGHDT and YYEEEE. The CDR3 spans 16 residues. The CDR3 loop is CASSPRDRGRAYEQYF. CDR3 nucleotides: TGTGCCAGCAGCCCTAGGGACAGGGGGCGCGCCTACGAGCAGTACTTC.

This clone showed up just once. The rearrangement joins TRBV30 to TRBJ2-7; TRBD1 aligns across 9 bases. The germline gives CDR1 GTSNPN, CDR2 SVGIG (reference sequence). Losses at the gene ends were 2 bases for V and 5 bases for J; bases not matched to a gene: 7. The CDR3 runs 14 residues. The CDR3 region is CAWSHGQGRNEQYF. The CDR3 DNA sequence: TGTGCCTGGAGTCACGGACAGGGGAGGAACGAGCAGTACTTC.

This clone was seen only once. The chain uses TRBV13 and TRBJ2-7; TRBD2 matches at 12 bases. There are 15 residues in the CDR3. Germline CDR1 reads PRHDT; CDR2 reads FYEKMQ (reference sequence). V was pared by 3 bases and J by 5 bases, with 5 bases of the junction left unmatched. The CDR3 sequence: CASSFGLAGGNEQYF. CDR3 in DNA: TGTGCCAGCAGCTTCGGGCTAGCGGGGGGGAACGAGCAGTACTTC.

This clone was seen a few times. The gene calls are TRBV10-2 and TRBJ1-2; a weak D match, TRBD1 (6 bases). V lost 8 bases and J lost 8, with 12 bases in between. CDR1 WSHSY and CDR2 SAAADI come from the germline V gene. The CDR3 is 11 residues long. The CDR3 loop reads CASLAGVGYTF. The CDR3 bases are TGCGCCAGCCTGGCAGGGGTCGGCTACACCTTC.

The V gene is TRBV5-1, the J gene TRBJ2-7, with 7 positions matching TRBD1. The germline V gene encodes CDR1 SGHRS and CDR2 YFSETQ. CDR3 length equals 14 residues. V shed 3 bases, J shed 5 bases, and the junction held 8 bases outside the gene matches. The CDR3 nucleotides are TGCGCCAGCAGCTACTCCGGGACAGCACACGAGCAGTACTTC. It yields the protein CASSYSGTAHEQYF. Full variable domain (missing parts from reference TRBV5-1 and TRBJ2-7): KAGVTQTPRYLIKTRGQQVTLSCSPISGHRSVSWYQQTPGQGLQFLFEYFSETQRNKGNFPGRFSGRQFSNSRSEMNVSTLELGDSALYLCASSYSGTAHEQYFGPGTRLTVT.

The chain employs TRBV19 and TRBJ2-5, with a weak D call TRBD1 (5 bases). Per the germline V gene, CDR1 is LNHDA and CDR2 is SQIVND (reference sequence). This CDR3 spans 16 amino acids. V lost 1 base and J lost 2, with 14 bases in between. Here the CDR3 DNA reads TGTGCCAGTAGTATAGTGGCAGGGAACCCTCAAGAGACCCAGTACTTC. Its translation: CASSIVAGNPQETQYF.

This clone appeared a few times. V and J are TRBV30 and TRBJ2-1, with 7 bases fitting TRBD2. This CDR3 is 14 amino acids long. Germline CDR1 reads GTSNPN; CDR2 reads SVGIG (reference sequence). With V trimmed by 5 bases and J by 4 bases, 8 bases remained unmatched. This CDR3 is CAWGGLAAYNEQFF. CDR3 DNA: TGTGCCTGGGGTGGGCTAGCGGCATACAATGAGCAGTTCTTC.

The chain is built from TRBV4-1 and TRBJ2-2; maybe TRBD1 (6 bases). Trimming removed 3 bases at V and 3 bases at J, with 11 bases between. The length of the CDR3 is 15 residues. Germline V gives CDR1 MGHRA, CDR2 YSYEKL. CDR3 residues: CASSHTPGDTGELFF. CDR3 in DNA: TGCGCCAGCAGCCATACCCCAGGGGACACCGGGGAGCTGTTTTTT.

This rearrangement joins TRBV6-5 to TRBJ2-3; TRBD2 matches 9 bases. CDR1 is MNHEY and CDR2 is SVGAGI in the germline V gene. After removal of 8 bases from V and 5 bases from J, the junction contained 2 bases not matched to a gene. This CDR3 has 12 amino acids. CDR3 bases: TGTGCCAGCTCTAGCGGGGAAGATACGCAGTATTTT. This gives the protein CASSSGEDTQYF.

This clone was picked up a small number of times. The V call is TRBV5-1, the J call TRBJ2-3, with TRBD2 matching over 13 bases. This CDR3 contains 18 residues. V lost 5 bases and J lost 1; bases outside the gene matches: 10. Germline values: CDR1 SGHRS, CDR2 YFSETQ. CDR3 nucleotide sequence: TGCGCCAGCAGACCTGGGACTAGCGGGATAGGGGGCACAGATACGCAGTATTTT. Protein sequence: CASRPGTSGIGGTDTQYF.

The CDR3 bases are TGCGCCAGCAGCCACCTCCGGGACAGCGAGCAGTACTTC. Translated, it gives CASSHLRDSEQYF. This rearrangement joins TRBV4-3 to TRBJ2-7, with 7 bases that match TRBD1. There are 13 residues in the CDR3. From germline, CDR1 is LGHNA and CDR2 YSLEER. Trimming removed 3 bases from V and 6 bases from J; junction bases left unmatched: 5.

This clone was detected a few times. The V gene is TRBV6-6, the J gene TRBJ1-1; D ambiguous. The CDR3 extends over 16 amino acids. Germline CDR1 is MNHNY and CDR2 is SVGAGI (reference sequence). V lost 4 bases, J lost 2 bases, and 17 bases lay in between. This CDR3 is CASSSRVVGINTEAFF. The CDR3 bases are TGTGCCAGCAGTTCCCGGGTCGTTGGGATTAACACTGAAGCTTTCTTT.

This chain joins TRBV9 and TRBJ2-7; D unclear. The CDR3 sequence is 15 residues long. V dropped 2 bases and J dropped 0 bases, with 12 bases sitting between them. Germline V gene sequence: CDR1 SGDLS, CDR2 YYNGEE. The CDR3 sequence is CASSVDGRVSYEQYF. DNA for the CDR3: TGTGCCAGCAGCGTCGACGGGCGCGTCTCCTACGAGCAGTACTTC.

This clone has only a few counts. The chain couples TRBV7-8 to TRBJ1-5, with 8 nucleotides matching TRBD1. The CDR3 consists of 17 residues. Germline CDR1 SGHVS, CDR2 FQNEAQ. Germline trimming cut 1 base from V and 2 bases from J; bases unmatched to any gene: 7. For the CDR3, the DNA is TGTGCCAGCAGCTTAGTGCCCAGGGGGCCTGGCAATCAGCCCCAGCATTTT. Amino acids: CASSLVPRGPGNQPQHF.

CDR3 DNA: TGCGCCAGCAGCCATCTGGCCGAGCAGTACTTC. The encoded protein is CASSHLAEQYF. This sequence joins TRBV4-1 and TRBJ2-7; D gene unclear. From germline, CDR1 is MGHRA and CDR2 YSYEKL. The CDR3 is 11 amino acids. Trimming pared 3 bases from V and 6 bases from J, leaving 6 bases between.

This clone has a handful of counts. CDR3 region: CSVEREDYGYTF. The CDR3, as DNA: TGCAGCGTTGAAAGGGAGGACTATGGCTACACCTTC. V and J are TRBV29-1 and TRBJ1-2; D is unresolved. Germline CDR1 SQVTM, CDR2 ANQGSEA. The CDR3 spans 12 residues. V shed 2 bases and J shed 3 bases, with 7 bases lying between them.

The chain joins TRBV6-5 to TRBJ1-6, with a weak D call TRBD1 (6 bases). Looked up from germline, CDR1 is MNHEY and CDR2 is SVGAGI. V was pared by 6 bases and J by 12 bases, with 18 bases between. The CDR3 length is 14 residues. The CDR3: CASSPTGPGGPLHF. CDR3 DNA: TGTGCCAGCAGCCCGACAGGCCCGGGGGGACCCCTCCACTTT.

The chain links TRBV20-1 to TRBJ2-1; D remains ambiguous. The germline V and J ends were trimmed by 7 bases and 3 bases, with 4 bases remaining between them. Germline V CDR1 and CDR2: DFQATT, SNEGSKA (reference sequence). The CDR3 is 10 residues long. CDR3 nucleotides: TGCAGTGTTCACTACAATGAGCAGTTCTTC. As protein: CSVHYNEQFF.

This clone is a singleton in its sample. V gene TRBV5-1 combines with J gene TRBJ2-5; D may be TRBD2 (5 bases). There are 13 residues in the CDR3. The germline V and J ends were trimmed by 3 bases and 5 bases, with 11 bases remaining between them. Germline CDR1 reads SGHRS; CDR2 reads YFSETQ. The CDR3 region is CASSWALGETQYF. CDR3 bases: TGCGCCAGCAGCTGGGCACTAGGGGAGACCCAGTACTTC.